A single TCR beta chain is shown here with its context. This entry belongs to a study of blood T cell repertoires in COVID-19. Cohort assignment relied on participant-reported clinical history. Sequencing used immunoSEQ multiplex PCR; TCRdb keeps in-frame clones, though not all of them. The sample holds approximately 470,000 clones, approximately 86% seen once. This CDR3 spans 15 amino acids. V was shortened by 1 base and J by 11 bases, with 18 bases between the two germline ends. In germline, CDR1 is SGHTA, CDR2 FQGNSA. The rearrangement uses TRBV7-2 and TRBJ1-5, with a tentative D call TRBD1 (5 bases). The clonotype originates from a woman under 30 who had recovered from COVID-19. Sequencing was done on a sample of PBMCs or T cells enriched from blood (not recorded which). CDR3 amino acids: CASSLVNGGRRTQHF. Here the CDR3 DNA reads TGTGCCAGCAGCTTAGTAAACGGGGGGAGAAGGACCCAGCATTTT.